Following are 13 T cell receptor beta chains from one sample sequenced in a study of blood T cell repertoires in COVID-19. Sequencing was performed with immunoSEQ multiplex PCR; in TCRdb, only in-frame clones are kept and a portion is missing. The sample lists a few hundred thousand clones; roughly 87% were seen once. The sample taken for sequencing was PBMCs or T cells enriched from blood (not recorded which). The receptors shown here come from a woman aged 30 to 39 who had recovered from COVID-19.

The chain has TRBV6-4 and TRBJ1-6; the D is unclear. The V gene's germline CDR1 is MRHNA and CDR2 SNTAGT. V was shortened by 6 bases and J by 8 bases, with 17 bases between the two germline ends. This CDR3 is built from 15 residues. This CDR3 is CASRVVRLAYSPLHF. CDR3 in DNA: TGTGCCAGCAGAGTAGTGAGACTCGCGTATTCACCCCTCCACTTT.

This chain joins TRBV6-2 or TRBV6-3 and TRBJ2-2, with 11 bases identical to TRBD2. V trimming: 4 bases; J trimming: 6 bases; junction bases outside the gene matches: 1. CDR1 is MNHEY and CDR2 is SVGEGT in the germline V gene. The CDR3 extends over 14 amino acids. CDR3 protein: CASSLLAGAGELFF. The CDR3, as DNA: TGTGCCAGCAGTTTACTAGCGGGAGCCGGGGAGCTGTTTTTT.

V gene TRBV3-1 (or the pseudogene TRBV3-2) combines with J gene TRBJ1-1; a possible D gene is TRBD1 (5 bases). V was clipped by 6 bases and J by 4 bases, with 18 bases between them. The CDR3 contains 15 residues. Per germline, CDR1 LGHDT and CDR2 YNNKEL (reference sequence). CDR3 bases: TGTGCCAGCAGTACTTTATTGTTAAGGGGCACTGAAGCTTTCTTT. This codes for CASSTLLLRGTEAFF.

J is TRBJ2-7 and V is TRBV5-6; TRBD2 matches 12 bases. Germline loops: CDR1 SGHDT, CDR2 YYEEEE. After removal of 2 bases from V and 3 bases from J, the junction contained 6 bases not matched to a gene. This CDR3 spans 16 amino acids. The CDR3 loop is CASSFGLAGRIYEQYF. Here the CDR3 DNA reads TGTGCCAGCAGCTTCGGACTAGCGGGGAGAATCTACGAGCAGTACTTC.

V usage is TRBV25-1 and J usage is TRBJ2-5; 9 bases map to TRBD1. CDR3 length equals 15 residues. Germline values: CDR1 MGHDK, CDR2 SYGVNS. The V and J ends lost 8 bases and 1 base, in that order; junction bases with no gene match: 8. CDR3 region: CASASGTGPQETQYF. CDR3 bases: TGTGCCAGCGCGTCCGGGACAGGGCCCCAAGAGACCCAGTACTTC.

The V call is TRBV9, the J call TRBJ1-6, with 7 bases matching TRBD1. CDR1 and CDR2 (germline): SGDLS, YYNGEE. Trimming cost V 4 bases and J 8 bases; bases outside gene matches: 9. This CDR3 region has 15 residues. CDR3 region: CASSRGTARDSPLHF. In DNA form, the CDR3 reads TGTGCCAGCAGCCGGGGGACAGCGAGAGATTCACCCCTCCACTTT.

This chain links TRBV7-2 with TRBJ2-3; 10 bases line up with TRBD2. The CDR3 is 18 amino acids. The J segment lost 4 bases and the V segment lost 1 base, leaving 11 bases of the junction unmatched. Germline assignment: CDR1 SGHTA and CDR2 FQGNSA. The CDR3 here is CASSLEVGSGGAADTQYF. In DNA form, the CDR3 reads TGTGCCAGCAGCTTAGAGGTCGGAAGCGGGGGGGCCGCAGATACGCAGTATTTT.

This clone occurred once. This chain connects TRBV7-3 to TRBJ2-1; D is perhaps TRBD1 (6 bases). The germline CDR1 and CDR2 sequences are SGHTA and FQGTGA. The ends were cut back, 4 bases at V and 1 base at J, with 11 bases in the middle. The CDR3 is 15 amino acids. CDR3 sequence: CASSSMTGSYNEQFF. Written as DNA, the CDR3 is TGTGCCAGCAGCTCTATGACAGGTTCCTACAATGAGCAGTTCTTC.

This chain uses TRBV7-2 with TRBJ2-5; TRBD2 agrees at 8 bases. The CDR3 covers 15 residues. CDR1 and CDR2 from the germline V gene are SGHTA and FQGNSA. Unmatched junction bases numbered 7, after V lost 5 bases and J lost 2 bases. The CDR3 DNA follows: TGTGCCAGCAGCCGCGAGAGACTAGCGCAAGAGACCCAGTACTTC. This codes for CASSRERLAQETQYF. Variable domain in full (rest from reference TRBV7-2 and TRBJ2-5): GAGVSQSPSNKVTEKGKDVELRCDPISGHTALYWYRQSLGQGLEFLIYFQGNSAPDKSGLPSDRFSAERTGGSVSTLTIQRTQQEDSAVYLCASSRERLAQETQYFGPGTRLLVL.

This chain links TRBV28 with TRBJ1-6, with TRBD1 matching over 7 bases. This CDR3 comprises 14 residues. The germline V gene has CDR1 MDHEN and CDR2 SYDVKM. V was clipped by 4 bases and J by 5 bases; unmatched bases: 2. This CDR3 reads CASSWDRHNSPLHF. As DNA, the CDR3 is TGTGCCAGCAGTTGGGACAGACATAATTCACCCCTCCACTTT.

The CDR3 protein is CASSLSGASNEKLFF. The CDR3 DNA is TGTGCCAGCAGCTTGTCAGGGGCATCTAATGAAAAACTGTTTTTT. The chain carries TRBV5-6 and TRBJ1-4; D possibly corresponds to TRBD1 (6 bases). Germline assignment: CDR1 SGHDT and CDR2 YYEEEE. Deletions cut 1 base from V and 3 bases from J, with 10 bases between. The CDR3 consists of 15 residues.

The chain has TRBV7-9 and TRBJ2-5, with D tentatively TRBD2 (6 bases). Germline CDR1 SEHNR, CDR2 FQNEAQ (reference sequence). There are 17 residues in the CDR3. Trimming left V 2 bases short and J 5 bases short, with 21 bases between. CDR3 region: CASSLNRVRLGSETQYF. As DNA, the CDR3 is TGTGCCAGCAGCTTAAATAGAGTTCGACTAGGGTCCGAGACCCAGTACTTC.

This chain joins TRBV30 and TRBJ1-2, with 11 positions matching TRBD1. Germline CDR1 and CDR2: GTSNPN and SVGIG (reference sequence). Losses at the gene ends were 3 bases for V and 5 bases for J; bases not matched to a gene: 8. This CDR3 is built from 15 residues. The CDR3 protein is CAWSAGQGAWYGYTF. Here the CDR3 DNA reads TGTGCCTGGAGCGCCGGACAGGGGGCTTGGTATGGCTACACCTTC. Combining the CDR3 with reference TRBV30 and TRBJ1-2 gives the whole variable domain SQTIHQWPATLVQPVGSPLSLECTVEGTSNPNLYWYRQAAGRGLQLLFYSVGIGQISSEVPQNLSASRPQDRQFILSSKKLLLSDSGFYLCAWSAGQGAWYGYTFGSGTRLTVV.